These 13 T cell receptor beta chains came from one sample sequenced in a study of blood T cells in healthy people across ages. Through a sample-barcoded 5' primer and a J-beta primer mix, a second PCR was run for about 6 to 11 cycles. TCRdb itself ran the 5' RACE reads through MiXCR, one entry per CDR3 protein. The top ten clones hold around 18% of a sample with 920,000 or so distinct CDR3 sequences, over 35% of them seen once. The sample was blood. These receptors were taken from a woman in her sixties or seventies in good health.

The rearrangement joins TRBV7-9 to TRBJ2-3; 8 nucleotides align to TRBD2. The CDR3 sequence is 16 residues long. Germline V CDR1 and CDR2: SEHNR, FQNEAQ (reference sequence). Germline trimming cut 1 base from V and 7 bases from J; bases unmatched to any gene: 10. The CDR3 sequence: CASSLVVAGPINTQYF. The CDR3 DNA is TGTGCCAGCAGCTTAGTGGTAGCGGGGCCCATAAATACGCAGTATTTT.

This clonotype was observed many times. Here the CDR3 DNA reads TGTGCCAGCAGCGTAGTATTAGCGGGAGCGGCAGATACGCAGTATTTT. This codes for CASSVVLAGAADTQYF. V gene TRBV9 combines with J gene TRBJ2-3; TRBD2 aligns across 9 bases. Trimming at V came to 0 bases and at J to 4 bases, leaving 6 bases not matched to a gene. The CDR3 contains 16 residues. Germline V gene lookup returns CDR1 SGDLS and CDR2 YYNGEE. Looking up the rest from reference TRBV9 and TRBJ2-3 gives the full variable domain: DSGVTQTPKHLITATGQRVTLRCSPRSGDLSVYWYQQSLDQGLQFLIQYYNGEERAKGNILERFSAQQFPDLHSELNLSSLELGDSALYFCASSVVLAGAADTQYFGPGTRLTVL.

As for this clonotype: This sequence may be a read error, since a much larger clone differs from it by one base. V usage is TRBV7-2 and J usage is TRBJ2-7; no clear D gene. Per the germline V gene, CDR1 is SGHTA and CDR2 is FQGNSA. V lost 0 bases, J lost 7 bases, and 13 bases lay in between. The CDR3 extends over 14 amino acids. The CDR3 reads CASSLAGFGNEQYF. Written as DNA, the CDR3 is TGTGCCAGCAGCTTAGCGGGTTTCGGCAATGAGCAGTACTTC.

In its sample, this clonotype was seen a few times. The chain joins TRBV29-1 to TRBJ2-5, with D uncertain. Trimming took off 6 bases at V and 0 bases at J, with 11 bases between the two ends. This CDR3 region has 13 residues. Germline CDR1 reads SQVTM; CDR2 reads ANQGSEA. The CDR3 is CSVVTVYQETQYF. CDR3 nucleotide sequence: TGCAGCGTCGTTACCGTGTACCAAGAGACCCAGTACTTC.

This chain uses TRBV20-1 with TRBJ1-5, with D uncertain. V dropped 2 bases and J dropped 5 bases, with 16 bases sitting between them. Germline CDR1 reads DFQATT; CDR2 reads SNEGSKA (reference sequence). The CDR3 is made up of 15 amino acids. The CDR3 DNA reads TGCAGTGCTAGACCCCGTCAGAACTTATATCAGCCCCAGCATTTT. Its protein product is CSARPRQNLYQPQHF.

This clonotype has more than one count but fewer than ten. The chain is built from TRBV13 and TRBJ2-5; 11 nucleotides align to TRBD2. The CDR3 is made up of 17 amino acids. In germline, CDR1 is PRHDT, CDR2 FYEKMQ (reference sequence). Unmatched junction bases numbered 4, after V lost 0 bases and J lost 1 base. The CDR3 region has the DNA TGTGCCAGCAGCTTAGGACTAGCGGGAGCCCTCCAAGAGACCCAGTACTTC. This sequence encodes CASSLGLAGALQETQYF.

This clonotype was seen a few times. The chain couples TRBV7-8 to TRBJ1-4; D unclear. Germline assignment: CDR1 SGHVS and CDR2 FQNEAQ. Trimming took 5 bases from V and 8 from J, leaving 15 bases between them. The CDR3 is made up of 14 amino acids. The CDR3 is CASSQTVGGEKLFF. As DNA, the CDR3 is TGTGCCAGCAGCCAGACTGTGGGAGGGGAAAAACTGTTTTTT.

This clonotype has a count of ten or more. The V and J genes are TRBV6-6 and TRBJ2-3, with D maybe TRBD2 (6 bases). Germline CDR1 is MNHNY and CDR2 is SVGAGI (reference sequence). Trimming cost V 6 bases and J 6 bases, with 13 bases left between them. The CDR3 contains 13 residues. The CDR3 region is CASSRKGGDTQYF. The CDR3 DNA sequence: TGTGCCAGCAGCCGCAAAGGAGGGGATACGCAGTATTTT.

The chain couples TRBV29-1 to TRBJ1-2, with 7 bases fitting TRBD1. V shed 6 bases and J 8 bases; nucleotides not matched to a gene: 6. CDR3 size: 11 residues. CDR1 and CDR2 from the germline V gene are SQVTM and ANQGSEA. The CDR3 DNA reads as TGCAGCGTGCAGGGGGGGGACGGCTACACCTTC. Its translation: CSVQGGDGYTF.

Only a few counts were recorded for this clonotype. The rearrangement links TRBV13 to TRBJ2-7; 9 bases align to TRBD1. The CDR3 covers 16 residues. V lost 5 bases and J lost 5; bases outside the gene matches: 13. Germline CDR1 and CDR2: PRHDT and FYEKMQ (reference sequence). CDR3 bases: TGTGCCAGCAGCGCCCCCGGGACAGGGCCTTTCCACGAGCAGTACTTC. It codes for CASSAPGTGPFHEQYF. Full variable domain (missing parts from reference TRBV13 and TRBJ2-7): AAGVIQSPRHLIKEKRETATLKCYPIPRHDTVYWYQQGPGQDPQFLISFYEKMQSDKGSIPDRFSAQQFSDYHSELNMSSLELGDSALYFCASSAPGTGPFHEQYFGPGTRLTVT.

CDR3 nucleotides: TGCGCCAGCAGCCAAGAGTGGGGGGCGCCGAACACTGAAGCTTTCTTT. It yields the protein CASSQEWGAPNTEAFF. The rearrangement links TRBV4-1 to TRBJ1-1, with D tentatively TRBD1 (6 bases). The CDR3 has 16 amino acids. Looked up from germline, CDR1 is MGHRA and CDR2 is YSYEKL. Trimming removed 0 bases at V and 1 base at J, with 12 bases between.

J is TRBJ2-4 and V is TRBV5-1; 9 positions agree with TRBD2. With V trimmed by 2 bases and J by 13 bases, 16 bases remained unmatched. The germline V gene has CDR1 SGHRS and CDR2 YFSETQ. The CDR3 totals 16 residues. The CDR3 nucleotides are TGCGCCAGCAGCTTAAGACTAGCGGATGACTACAATGAGCAGTACTTC. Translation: CASSLRLADDYNEQYF.

CDR3 region: CSVEGDSYNEQFF. DNA for the CDR3: TGCAGCGTTGAAGGTGACAGCTACAATGAGCAGTTCTTC. The chain links TRBV29-1 to TRBJ2-1; tentatively, D is TRBD1 (5 bases). The V end was cut by 1 base, the J end by 3 bases, with 7 bases between. CDR1 is SQVTM and CDR2 is ANQGSEA in the germline V gene. CDR3 length equals 13 residues.